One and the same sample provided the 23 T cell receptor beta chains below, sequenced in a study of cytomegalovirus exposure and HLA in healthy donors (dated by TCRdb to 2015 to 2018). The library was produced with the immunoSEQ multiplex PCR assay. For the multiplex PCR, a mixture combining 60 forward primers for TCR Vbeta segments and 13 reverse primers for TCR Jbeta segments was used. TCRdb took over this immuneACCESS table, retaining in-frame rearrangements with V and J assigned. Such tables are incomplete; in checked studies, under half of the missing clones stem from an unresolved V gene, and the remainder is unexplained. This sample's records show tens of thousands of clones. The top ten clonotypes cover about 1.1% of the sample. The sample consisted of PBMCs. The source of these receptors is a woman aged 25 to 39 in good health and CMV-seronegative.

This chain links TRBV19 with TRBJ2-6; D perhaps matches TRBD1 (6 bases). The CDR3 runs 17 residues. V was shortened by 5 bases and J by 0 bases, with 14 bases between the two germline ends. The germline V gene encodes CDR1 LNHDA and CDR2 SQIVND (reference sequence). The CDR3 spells CASSVGTTISGANVLTF. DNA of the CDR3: TGTGCCAGTAGTGTAGGGACAACGATCTCTGGGGCCAACGTCCTGACTTTC.

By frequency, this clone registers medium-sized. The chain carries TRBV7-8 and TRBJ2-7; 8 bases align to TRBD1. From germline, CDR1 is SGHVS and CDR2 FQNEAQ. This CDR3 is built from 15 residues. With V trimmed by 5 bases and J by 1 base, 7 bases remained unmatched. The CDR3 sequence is CASSRGQGPSYEQYF. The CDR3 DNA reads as TGTGCCAGCAGCCGAGGACAGGGTCCTTCCTACGAGCAGTACTTC.

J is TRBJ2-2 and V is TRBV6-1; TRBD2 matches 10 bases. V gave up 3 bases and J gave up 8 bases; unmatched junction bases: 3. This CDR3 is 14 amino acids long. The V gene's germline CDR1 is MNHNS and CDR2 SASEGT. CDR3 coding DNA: TGTGCCAGCAGTGAGCAGACTAGCGGGGGGGAGCTGTTTTTT. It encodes CASSEQTSGGELFF.

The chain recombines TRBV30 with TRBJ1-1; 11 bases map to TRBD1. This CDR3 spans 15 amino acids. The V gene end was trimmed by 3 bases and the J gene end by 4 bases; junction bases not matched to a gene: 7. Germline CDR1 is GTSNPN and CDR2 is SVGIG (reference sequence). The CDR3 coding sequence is TGTGCCTGGAGCATGGGACAGGGGGGGGGCACTGAAGCTTTCTTT. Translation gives CAWSMGQGGGTEAFF. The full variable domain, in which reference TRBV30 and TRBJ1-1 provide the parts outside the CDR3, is SQTIHQWPATLVQPVGSPLSLECTVEGTSNPNLYWYRQAAGRGLQLLFYSVGIGQISSEVPQNLSASRPQDRQFILSSKKLLLSDSGFYLCAWSMGQGGGTEAFFGQGTRLTVV.

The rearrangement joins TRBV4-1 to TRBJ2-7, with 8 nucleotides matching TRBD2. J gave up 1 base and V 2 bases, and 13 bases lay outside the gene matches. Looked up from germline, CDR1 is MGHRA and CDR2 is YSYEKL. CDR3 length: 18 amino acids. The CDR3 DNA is TGCGCCAGCAGCCAAATGGGACCGGTAGCGGGGACATCCTACGAGCAGTACTTC. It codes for CASSQMGPVAGTSYEQYF.

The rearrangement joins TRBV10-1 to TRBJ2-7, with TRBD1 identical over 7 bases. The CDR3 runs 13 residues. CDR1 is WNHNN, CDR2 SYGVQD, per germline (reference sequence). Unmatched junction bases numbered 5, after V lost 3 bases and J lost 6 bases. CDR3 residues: CASSENRGGEQYF. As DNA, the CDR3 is TGCGCCAGCAGTGAAAACAGGGGTGGCGAGCAGTACTTC.

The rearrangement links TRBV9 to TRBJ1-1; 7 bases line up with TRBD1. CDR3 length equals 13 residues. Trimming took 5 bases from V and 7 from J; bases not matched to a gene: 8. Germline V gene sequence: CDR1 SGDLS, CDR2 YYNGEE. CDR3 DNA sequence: TGTGCCAGCAGTACCGGGACAGACCTTGAAGCTTTCTTT. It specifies CASSTGTDLEAFF.

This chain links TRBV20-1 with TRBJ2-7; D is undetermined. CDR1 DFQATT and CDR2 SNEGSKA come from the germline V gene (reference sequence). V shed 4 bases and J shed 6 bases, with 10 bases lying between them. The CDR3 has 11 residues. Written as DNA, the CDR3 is TGCAGTGCTACCTCGGGTGGCGAGCAGTACTTC. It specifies CSATSGGEQYF.

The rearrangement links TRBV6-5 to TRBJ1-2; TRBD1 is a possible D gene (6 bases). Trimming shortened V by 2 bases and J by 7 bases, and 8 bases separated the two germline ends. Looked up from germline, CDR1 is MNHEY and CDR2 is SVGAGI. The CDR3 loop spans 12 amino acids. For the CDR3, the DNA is TGTGCCAGCAGTTACCCAGGGGTTGGCTACACCTTC. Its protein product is CASSYPGVGYTF.

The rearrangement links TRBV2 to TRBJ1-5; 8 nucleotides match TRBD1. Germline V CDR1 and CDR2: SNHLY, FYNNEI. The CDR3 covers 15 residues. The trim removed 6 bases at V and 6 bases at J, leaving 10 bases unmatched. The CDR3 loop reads CASSQWAGGGQPQHF. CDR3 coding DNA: TGTGCCAGCAGCCAATGGGCAGGGGGCGGTCAGCCCCAGCATTTT.

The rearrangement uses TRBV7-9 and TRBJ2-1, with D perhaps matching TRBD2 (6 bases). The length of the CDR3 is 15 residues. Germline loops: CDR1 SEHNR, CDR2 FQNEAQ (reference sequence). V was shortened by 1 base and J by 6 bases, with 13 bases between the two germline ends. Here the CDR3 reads CASSLVGGVANEQFF. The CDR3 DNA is TGTGCCAGCAGCTTAGTGGGGGGAGTCGCCAATGAGCAGTTCTTC.

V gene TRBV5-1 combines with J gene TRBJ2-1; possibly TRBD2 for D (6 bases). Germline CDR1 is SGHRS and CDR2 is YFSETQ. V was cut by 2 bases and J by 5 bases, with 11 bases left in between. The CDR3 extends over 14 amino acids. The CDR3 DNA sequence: TGCGCCAGCAGCTTCTGGACTACCGACAATGAGCAGTTCTTC. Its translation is CASSFWTTDNEQFF.

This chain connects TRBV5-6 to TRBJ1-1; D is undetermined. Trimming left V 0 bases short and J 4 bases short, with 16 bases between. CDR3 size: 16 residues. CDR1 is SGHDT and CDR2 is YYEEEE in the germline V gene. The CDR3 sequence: CASSLVGAGRPTEAFF. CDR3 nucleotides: TGTGCCAGCAGCTTGGTGGGCGCGGGGAGACCCACTGAAGCTTTCTTT. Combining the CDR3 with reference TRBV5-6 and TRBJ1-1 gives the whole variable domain DAGVTQSPTHLIKTRGQQVTLRCSPKSGHDTVSWYQQALGQGPQFIFQYYEEEERQRGNFPDRFSGHQFPNYSSELNVNALLLGDSALYLCASSLVGAGRPTEAFFGQGTRLTVV.

The CDR3 loop reads CASSNGPDTQYF. In DNA form, the CDR3 reads TGTGCCAGCAGCAATGGCCCGGATACGCAGTATTTT. The chain joins TRBV5-4 to TRBJ2-3; D is undetermined. Germline CDR1 and CDR2: SGHNT and YYREEE (reference sequence). Trimming took off 4 bases at V and 6 bases at J, with 9 bases between the two ends. The CDR3 extends over 12 amino acids.

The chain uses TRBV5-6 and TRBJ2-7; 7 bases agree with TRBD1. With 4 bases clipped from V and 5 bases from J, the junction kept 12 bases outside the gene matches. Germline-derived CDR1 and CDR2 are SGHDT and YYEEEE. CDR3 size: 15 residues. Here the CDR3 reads CASSIRQGRPHEQYF. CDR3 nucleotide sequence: TGTGCCAGCAGCATTCGACAGGGAAGGCCTCACGAGCAGTACTTC.

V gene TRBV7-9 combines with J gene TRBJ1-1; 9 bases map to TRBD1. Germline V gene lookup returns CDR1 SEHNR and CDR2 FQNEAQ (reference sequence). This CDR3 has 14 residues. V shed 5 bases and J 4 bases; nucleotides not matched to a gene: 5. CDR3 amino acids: CASSPGDRATEAFF. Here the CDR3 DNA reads TGTGCCAGCAGCCCCGGGGACAGGGCCACTGAAGCTTTCTTT.

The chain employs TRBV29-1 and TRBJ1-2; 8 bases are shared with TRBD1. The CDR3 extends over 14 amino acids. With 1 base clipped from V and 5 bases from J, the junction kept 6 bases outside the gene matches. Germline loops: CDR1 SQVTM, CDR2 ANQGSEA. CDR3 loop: CSVEGPGQVYGYTF. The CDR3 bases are TGCAGCGTTGAAGGGCCGGGACAGGTTTATGGCTACACCTTC.

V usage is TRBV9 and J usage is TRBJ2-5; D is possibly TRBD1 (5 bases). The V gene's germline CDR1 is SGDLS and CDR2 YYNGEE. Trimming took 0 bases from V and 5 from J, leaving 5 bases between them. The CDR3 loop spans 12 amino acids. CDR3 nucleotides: TGTGCCAGCAGCGTAGCAGGGGAGACCCAGTACTTC. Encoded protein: CASSVAGETQYF.

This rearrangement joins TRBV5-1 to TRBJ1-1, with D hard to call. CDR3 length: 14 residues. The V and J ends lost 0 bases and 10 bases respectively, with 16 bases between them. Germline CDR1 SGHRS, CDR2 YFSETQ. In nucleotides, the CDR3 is TGCGCCAGCAGCTTGGGGACTCCGGGCAAGTTAGCTTTCTTT. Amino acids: CASSLGTPGKLAFF.

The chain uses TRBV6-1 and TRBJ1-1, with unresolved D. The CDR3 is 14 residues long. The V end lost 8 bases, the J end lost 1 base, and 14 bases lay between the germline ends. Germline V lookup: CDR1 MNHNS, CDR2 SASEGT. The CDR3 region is CASVGRQRNTEAFF. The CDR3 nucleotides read TGTGCCAGCGTCGGTCGGCAGCGGAACACTGAAGCTTTCTTT.

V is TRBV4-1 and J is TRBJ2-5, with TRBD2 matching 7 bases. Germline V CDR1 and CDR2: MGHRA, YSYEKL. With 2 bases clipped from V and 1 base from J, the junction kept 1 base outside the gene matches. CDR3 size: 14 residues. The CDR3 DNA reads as TGCGCCAGCAGCCAAATAGCGGGCCAAGAGACCCAGTACTTC. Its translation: CASSQIAGQETQYF.

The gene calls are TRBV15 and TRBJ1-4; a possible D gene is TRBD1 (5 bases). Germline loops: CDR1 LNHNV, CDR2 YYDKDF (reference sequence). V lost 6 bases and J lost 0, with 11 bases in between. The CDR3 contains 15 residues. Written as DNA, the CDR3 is TGTGCCACCAGAAAGACAGACGCAACTAATGAAAAACTGTTTTTT. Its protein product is CATRKTDATNEKLFF.

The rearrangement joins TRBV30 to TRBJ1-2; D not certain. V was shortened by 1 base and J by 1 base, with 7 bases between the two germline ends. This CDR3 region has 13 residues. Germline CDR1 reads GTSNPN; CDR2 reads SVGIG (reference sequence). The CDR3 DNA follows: TGTGCCTGGAGTGAGAGTGGTAACTATGGCTACACCTTC. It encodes CAWSESGNYGYTF.